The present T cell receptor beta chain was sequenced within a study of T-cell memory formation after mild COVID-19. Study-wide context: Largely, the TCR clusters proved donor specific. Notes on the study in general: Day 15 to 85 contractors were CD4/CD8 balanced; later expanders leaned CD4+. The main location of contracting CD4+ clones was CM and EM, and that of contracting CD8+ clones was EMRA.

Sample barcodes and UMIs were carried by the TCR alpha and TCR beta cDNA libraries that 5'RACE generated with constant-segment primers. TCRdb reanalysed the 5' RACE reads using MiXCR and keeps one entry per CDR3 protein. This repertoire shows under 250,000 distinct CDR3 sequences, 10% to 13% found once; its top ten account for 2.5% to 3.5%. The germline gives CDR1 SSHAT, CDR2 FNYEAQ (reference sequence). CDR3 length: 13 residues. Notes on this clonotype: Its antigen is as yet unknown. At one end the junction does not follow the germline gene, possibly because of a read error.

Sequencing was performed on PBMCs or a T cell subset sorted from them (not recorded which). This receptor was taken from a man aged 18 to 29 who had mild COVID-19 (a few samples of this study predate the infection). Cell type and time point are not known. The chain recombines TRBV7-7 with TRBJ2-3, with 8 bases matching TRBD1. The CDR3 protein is CASSLDREDTQYF. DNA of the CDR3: TGTGCTAGCAGCTTGGACAGGGAAGATACGCAGTATTTT.